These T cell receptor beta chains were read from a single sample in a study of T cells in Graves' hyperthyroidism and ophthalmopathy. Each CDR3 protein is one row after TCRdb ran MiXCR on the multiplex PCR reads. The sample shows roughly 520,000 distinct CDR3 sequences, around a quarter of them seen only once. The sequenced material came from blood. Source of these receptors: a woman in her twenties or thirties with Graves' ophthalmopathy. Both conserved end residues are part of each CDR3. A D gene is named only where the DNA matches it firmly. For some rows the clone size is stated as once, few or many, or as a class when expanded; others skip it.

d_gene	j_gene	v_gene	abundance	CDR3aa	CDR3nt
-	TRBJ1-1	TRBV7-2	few	CASSLLGAQNTEAFF	TGTGCCAGCAGCTTATTGGGGGCCCAAAACACTGAAGCTTTCTTT
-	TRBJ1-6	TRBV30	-	CAWKRRGKGNSPLHF	TGTGCCTGGAAGAGACGGGGGAAGGGAAATTCACCCCTCCACTTT
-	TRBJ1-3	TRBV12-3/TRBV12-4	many	CASSLAGGNTIYF	TGTGCCAGCAGTTTAGCGGGAGGGAACACCATATATTTT
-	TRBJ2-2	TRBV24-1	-	CATSDYLGSRTGELFF	TGTGCCACCAGTGATTATCTGGGTTCCCGCACCGGGGAGCTGTTTTTT
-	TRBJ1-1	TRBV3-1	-	CASSQGRSSPGNTEAFF	TGTGCCAGCAGCCAGGGTCGTAGCAGCCCGGGGAACACTGAAGCTTTCTTT
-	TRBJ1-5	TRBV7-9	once	CASSGASLPQHF	TGTGCCAGCAGCGGTGCGTCGCTGCCCCAGCATTTT
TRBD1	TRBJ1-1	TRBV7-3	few	CASQQGENTEAFF	TGTGCCAGCCAACAGGGGGAGAACACTGAAGCTTTCTTT
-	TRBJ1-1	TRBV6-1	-	CASSEVGREMDTEAFF	TGTGCCAGCAGTGAAGTGGGCAGAGAAATGGACACTGAAGCTTTCTTT
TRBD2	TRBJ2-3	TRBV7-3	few	CASSWTSGVTDTQYF	TGTGCCAGCAGCTGGACTAGCGGGGTAACAGATACGCAGTATTTT
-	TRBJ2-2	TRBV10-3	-	CAIRLGGRSTGELFF	TGTGCCATCAGACTCGGGGGGCGCAGCACCGGGGAGCTGTTTTTT
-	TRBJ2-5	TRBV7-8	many	CASSLDPEPRETQYF	TGTGCCAGCAGCTTAGATCCGGAACCAAGAGAGACCCAGTACTTC
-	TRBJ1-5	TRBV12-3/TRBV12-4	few	CASSLSLTDSNQPQHF	TGTGCCAGCAGTTTATCCTTGACAGATAGCAATCAGCCCCAGCATTTT
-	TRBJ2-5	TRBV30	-	CAWRDTKSKETQYF	TGTGCCTGGCGGGACACTAAATCCAAAGAGACCCAGTACTTC
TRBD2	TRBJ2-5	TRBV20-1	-	CSFSLGAGGETQYF	TGCAGTTTTTCCCTTGGGGCGGGGGGAGAGACCCAGTACTTC
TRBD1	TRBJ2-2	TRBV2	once	CASTGTATGELFF	TGTGCCAGCACCGGGACAGCAACCGGGGAGCTGTTTTTT
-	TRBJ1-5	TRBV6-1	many	CASSEGTVFQPQHF	TGTGCCAGCAGTGAAGGGACGGTCTTTCAGCCCCAGCATTTT
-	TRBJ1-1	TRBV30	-	CAYLRGVTEAFF	TGTGCCTACCTCCGGGGAGTGACTGAAGCTTTCTTT
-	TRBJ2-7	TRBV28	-	CASSLDYRDEQYF	TGTGCCAGCAGTTTAGACTATAGAGACGAGCAGTACTTC
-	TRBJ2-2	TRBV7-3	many	CASSSMYTGELFF	TGTGCCAGCAGCTCCATGTACACCGGGGAGCTGTTTTTT
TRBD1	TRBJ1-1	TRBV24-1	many	CATSDFGRGGWTEAFF	TGTGCCACCAGTGATTTCGGCAGGGGGGGGTGGACTGAAGCTTTCTTT
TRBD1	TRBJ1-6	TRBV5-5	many	CASNPGTEGSPLHF	TGTGCCAGCAACCCCGGGACAGAGGGATCACCCCTCCACTTT
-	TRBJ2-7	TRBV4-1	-	CASSQGRAEGEQYF	TGCGCCAGCAGCCAAGGTCGGGCCGAGGGAGAGCAGTACTTC
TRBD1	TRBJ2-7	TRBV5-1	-	CTSSWGQGPLLWEQYF	TGCACCAGCAGCTGGGGACAGGGTCCGCTCCTTTGGGAGCAGTACTTC
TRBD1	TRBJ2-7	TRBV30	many	CAWSASTGNYEQYF	TGTGCCTGGAGTGCATCGACAGGGAACTACGAGCAGTACTTC
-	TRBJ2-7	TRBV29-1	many	CSVEYDSTYEQYF	TGCAGCGTCGAGTATGACAGCACCTACGAGCAGTACTTC
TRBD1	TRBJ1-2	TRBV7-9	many	CASSFTGGSYGYTF	TGTGCCAGCAGCTTCACAGGGGGCAGCTATGGCTACACCTTC
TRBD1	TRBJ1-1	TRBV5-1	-	CASSLGQGLSGTEAFF	TGCGCCAGCAGCTTGGGACAGGGCCTGAGCGGCACTGAAGCTTTCTTT
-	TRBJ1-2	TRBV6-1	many	CASSEGLYGYTF	TGTGCCAGCAGTGAAGGTCTATATGGCTACACCTTC
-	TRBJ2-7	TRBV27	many	CAGSLTSRYEQYF	TGTGCCGGCAGTTTAACGTCCCGGTACGAGCAGTACTTC
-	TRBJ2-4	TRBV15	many	CATSRDSPGFAKNIQYF	TGTGCCACCAGCAGAGATAGTCCAGGGTTCGCCAAAAACATTCAGTACTTC
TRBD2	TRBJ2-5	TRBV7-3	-	CASSHTGTSGETQYF	TGTGCCAGCAGCCACACCGGGACTAGCGGTGAGACCCAGTACTTC
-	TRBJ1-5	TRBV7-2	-	CAAGGGNQPQHF	TGTGCCGCTGGGGGGGGCAATCAGCCCCAGCATTTT
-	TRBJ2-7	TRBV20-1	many	CSADTDAFYEQYF	TGCAGTGCAGACACGGACGCATTCTACGAGCAGTACTTC